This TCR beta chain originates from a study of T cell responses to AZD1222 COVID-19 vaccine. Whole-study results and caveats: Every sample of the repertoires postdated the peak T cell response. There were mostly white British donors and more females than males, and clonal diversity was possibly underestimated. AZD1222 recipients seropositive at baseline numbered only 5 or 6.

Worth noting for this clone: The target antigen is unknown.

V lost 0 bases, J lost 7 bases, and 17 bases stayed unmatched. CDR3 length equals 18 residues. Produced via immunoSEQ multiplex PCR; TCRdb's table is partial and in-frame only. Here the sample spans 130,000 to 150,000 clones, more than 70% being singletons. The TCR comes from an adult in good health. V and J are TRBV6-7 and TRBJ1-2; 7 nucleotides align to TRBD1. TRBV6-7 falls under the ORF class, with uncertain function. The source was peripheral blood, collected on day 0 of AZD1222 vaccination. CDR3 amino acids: CASSYSSFGQESAGGYTF. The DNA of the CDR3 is TGTGCCAGCAGTTACTCCTCTTTCGGACAGGAGAGCGCGGGTGGCTACACCTTC.